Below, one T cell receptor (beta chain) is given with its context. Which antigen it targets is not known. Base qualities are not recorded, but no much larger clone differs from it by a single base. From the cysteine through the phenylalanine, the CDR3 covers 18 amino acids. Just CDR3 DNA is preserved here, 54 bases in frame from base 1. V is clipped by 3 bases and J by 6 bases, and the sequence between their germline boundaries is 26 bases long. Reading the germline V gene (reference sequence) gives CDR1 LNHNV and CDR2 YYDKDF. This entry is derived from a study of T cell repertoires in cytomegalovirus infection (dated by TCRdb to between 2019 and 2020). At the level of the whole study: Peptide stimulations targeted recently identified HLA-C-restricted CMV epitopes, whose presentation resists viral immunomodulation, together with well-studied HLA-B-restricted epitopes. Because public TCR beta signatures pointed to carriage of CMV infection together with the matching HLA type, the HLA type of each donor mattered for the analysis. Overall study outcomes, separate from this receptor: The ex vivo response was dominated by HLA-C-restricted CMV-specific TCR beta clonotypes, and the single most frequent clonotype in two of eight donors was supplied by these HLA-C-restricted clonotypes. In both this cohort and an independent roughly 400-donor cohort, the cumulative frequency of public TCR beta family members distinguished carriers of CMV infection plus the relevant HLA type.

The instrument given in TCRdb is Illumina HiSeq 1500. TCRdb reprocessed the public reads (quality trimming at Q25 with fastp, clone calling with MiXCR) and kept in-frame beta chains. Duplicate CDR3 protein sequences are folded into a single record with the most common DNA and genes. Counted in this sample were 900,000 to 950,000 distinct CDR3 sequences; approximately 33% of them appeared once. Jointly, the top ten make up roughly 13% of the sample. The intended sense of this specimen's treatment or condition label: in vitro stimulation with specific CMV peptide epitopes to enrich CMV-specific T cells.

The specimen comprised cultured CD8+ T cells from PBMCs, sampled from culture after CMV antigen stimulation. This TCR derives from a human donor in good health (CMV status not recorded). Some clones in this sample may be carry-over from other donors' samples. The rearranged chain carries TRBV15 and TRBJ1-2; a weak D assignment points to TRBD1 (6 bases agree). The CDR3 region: CATSSPPGQMFSYDGYTF. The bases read TGTGCCACCAGCAGTCCTCCGGGACAAATGTTCAGCTACGATGGCTACACCTTC.